The clone carrying this T cell receptor beta chain occurred once. Its target is not known. These data are taken from a study of T cell responses to AZD1222 COVID-19 vaccine. Notes on the study in general: Baseline seropositivity characterized only a handful of AZD1222 recipients.

Repertoires were generated with immunoSEQ multiplex PCR, while TCRdb's copy carries only in-frame clones and drops some. The sample contains approximately 110,000 clones, approximately 88% of which appear only once. This CDR3 has 13 residues. In germline, CDR1 is LNHDA, CDR2 SQIVND (reference sequence). Trimming took 5 bases from V and 0 from J, leaving 5 bases between them. The study pooled second doses at about 4 or about 12 weeks. The TCR sequence derives from an adult who received the AZD1222 COVID-19 vaccine. The sample in question was peripheral blood, obtained 28 days after the second AZD1222 dose. The chain employs TRBV19 and TRBJ2-1; D is unclear. CDR3 in DNA: TGTGCCAGTAGTCGGAGCTCCTACAATGAGCAGTTCTTC. Amino acids: CASSRSSYNEQFF.